This T cell receptor (beta chain) comes out of a study of PD-1 blockade in mismatch repair-deficient tumors. Study-level information: Enrolled about 2012-2016, patients had progressing, pretreated mismatch repair-deficient cancers of about a dozen types.

The table came from immunoSEQ multiplex PCR; TCRdb's copy has only in-frame clones and leaves some out. Seen here are around 52,000 clones, more than 65% observed once, and the top ten hold over 7.5%. Every patient had mismatch repair deficiency by PCR or immunohistochemistry. TCRs were sequenced from three patients responding to pembrolizumab. The length of the CDR3 is 14 residues. Per germline, CDR1 SGHTA and CDR2 FQGNSA. Germline trimming cut 6 bases from V and 6 bases from J; bases unmatched to any gene: 9. Turning to this clone: Its antigen is undetermined.

General observations from the study: Rapid post-treatment expansion, then contraction, generally preceding radiologic response, marked tumor-resident clones.

The sample was peripheral blood, taken less than 21 weeks after starting pembrolizumab. V usage is TRBV7-2 and J usage is TRBJ2-7, with 9 positions matching TRBD2. The TCR originated in an adult with mismatch repair-deficient cancer. CDR3 nucleotides: TGTGCCAGCAGGGCAGAGGGACTAGCCTCCGAGCAGTACTTC. This sequence encodes CASRAEGLASEQYF.